The clone carrying this TCR beta chain was seen a handful of times. Genes and germline come from the mouse. Read sequence stops 1 residue before the CDR3 end, and the germline J gene provides the missing end. CDR1 is FNHDT and CDR2 is SITEND in the germline V gene (reference sequence). The CDR3 sequence is 13 residues long. V shed 2 bases and J shed 3 bases, with 6 bases lying between them. The sample belongs to a study of tissue T cells after allogeneic stem cell transplantation. Generated by immunoSEQ multiplex PCR, the TCRdb table keeps only in-frame clones and is missing some. The sample holds some 22,000 clones, about two thirds seen once.

The sequencing input was spleen. The receptor's source is a female BALB/c mouse in good health. MHC haplotype here: H2-d. The chain couples TRBV19 to TRBJ1-5; no definite D call. CDR3 in amino acids: CASSIRVNQAPLF. The sequenced part of the CDR3 DNA is TGTGCCAGCAGTATTAGGGTCAACCAGGCTCCGCTT.